This TCR beta chain was observed in a study of OX40 agonist ivuxolimab in advanced cancers. The study's findings and limits: The 0.1-3.0 mg/kg partial responders had among the lowest clonal expansion.

In the case of this clone: Its antigen is unknown.

TCRdb's copy holds only in-frame clones and misses some; the assay was immunoSEQ multiplex PCR. The sample holds 70,000 or so clones, about 94% seen once. CDR3 size: 14 residues. Trimming cost V 5 bases and J 6 bases, with 13 bases left between them. Germline values: CDR1 SGHVS, CDR2 FNYEAQ. V is TRBV7-6 and J is TRBJ2-2; D is undetermined. Sequenced material: CD4+ or CD8+ T cells sorted from blood, taken in a trial of the OX40 agonist ivuxolimab. The TCR comes from an adult with an advanced solid tumor such as melanoma, head and neck, liver or kidney cancer. The CDR3 DNA sequence: TGTGCCAGCAGCGCGACAATAACGGCCGGGGAGCTGTTTTTT. Protein product: CASSATITAGELFF.